These T cell receptor beta chains were read from a single sample in a study of T-cell reconstitution after alpha-beta-depleted transplantation in children. TCRdb re-derived calls from the PCR reads in MiXCR, one entry per CDR3 protein. The table shows over 550,000 distinct CDR3 sequences, with more than 9% occurring only once. The source material was PBMCs from the stem cell graft donor, sampled from the stem cell graft. The receptors come from a human donor who donated a stem cell graft to a child with acute myeloid leukemia. Each CDR3 is given with its conserved first and last residue. A D gene is named only where the DNA matches it firmly. Where a row states a size, it is once, few, many or the class of an expanded clone; other rows omit it.

j_call | v_call | d_call | clone_size | cdr3_nt | cdr3_aa
TRBJ2-2 | TRBV14 | TRBD2 | few | TGTGCCAGCAGGAGAGGACTAGCGGGAGCCGGGGAGCTGTTTTTT | CASRRGLAGAGELFF
TRBJ2-2 | TRBV5-5 | - | few | TGTGCCAGCAGCTCCACACCTTCTAGGGCCCCCGGGGAGCTGTTTTTT | CASSSTPSRAPGELFF
TRBJ2-7 | TRBV27 | - | many | TGTGCCAGCAGTGACCTCGGCGGTTCCTACGAGCAGTACTTC | CASSDLGGSYEQYF
TRBJ1-2 | TRBV27 | - | few | TGTGCCAGCGGAGGAGGGTATGGCTACACCTTC | CASGGGYGYTF
TRBJ1-1 | TRBV7-8 | - | - | TGTGCCAGCAGCCCGGGCTCCCTCCGAAACACTGAAGCTTTCTTT | CASSPGSLRNTEAFF
TRBJ2-2 | TRBV20-1 | TRBD2 | - | TGCAGTGCTAGAGTATCTAGCGGGAGGATGGACACCGGGGAGCTGTTTTTT | CSARVSSGRMDTGELFF
TRBJ1-1 | TRBV7-2 | - | - | TGTGCCAGCAGCTTATTTCGGGGACGGGCTGAAGCTTTCTTT | CASSLFRGRAEAFF
TRBJ2-5 | TRBV4-2 | TRBD1 | - | TGTGCCAGCAGCCAAGAAGAGGGGGCGCGGGAGACCCAGTACTTC | CASSQEEGARETQYF
TRBJ2-2 | TRBV20-1 | TRBD1 | many | TGCAGTGCTAGAGGAGGGGGCGGCCTTACGCCTGCGAACACCGGGGAGCTGTTTTTT | CSARGGGGLTPANTGELFF
TRBJ2-1 | TRBV15 | TRBD2 | few | TGTGCCACCAACCGGGGACTAGCGAAATACAATGAGCAGTTCTTC | CATNRGLAKYNEQFF
TRBJ2-7 | TRBV24-1 | - | - | TGTGCCATTACAGGGAGCTCCTACGAGCAGTACTTC | CAITGSSYEQYF
TRBJ2-7 | TRBV24-1 | TRBD1 | few | TGTGCCACCAGTCAACCGGGACAGGGAACTCTCGAGCAGTACTTC | CATSQPGQGTLEQYF
TRBJ2-3 | TRBV12-3/TRBV12-4 | TRBD2 | - | TGTGCCAGCAGGGTTGGGACTAGCGGTCCCCCTTTCACAGATACGCAGTATTTT | CASRVGTSGPPFTDTQYF
TRBJ2-1 | TRBV29-1 | TRBD1 | - | TGCAGTGGGGCCGGGACAGGGAACAATGAGCAGTTCTTC | CSGAGTGNNEQFF
TRBJ2-1 | TRBV30 | - | - | TGTGCCTGGATTCAAGGGAGCTCCTACAATGAGCAGTTCTTC | CAWIQGSSYNEQFF
TRBJ1-1 | TRBV6-5 | - | few | TGTGCCAGCAGTTACGGGGCGGAGATCATGAACACTGAAGCTTTCTTT | CASSYGAEIMNTEAFF
TRBJ1-1 | TRBV6-4 | - | few | TGTGCCAGCAGTGACTCTGGTCAAGCTTTCTTT | CASSDSGQAFF
TRBJ2-7 | TRBV6-2/TRBV6-3 | - | - | TGTGCCAGCAGTTACCGCTACGACAGTAGCTACGAGCAGTACTTC | CASSYRYDSSYEQYF
TRBJ1-3 | TRBV9 | - | - | TGTGCCAGCAGCGCAAAGGGCGGCAGGGTTACTGGAAACACCATATATTTT | CASSAKGGRVTGNTIYF
TRBJ2-2 | TRBV28 | TRBD1 | many | TGTGCCAGCACTTGGACAGGGCCGAGGGCCGGGGAGCTGTTTTTT | CASTWTGPRAGELFF
TRBJ2-5 | TRBV6-5 | TRBD2 | many | TGTGCCAGCAGTTTGGGTAGCGGGCACCAAGAGACCCAGTACTTC | CASSLGSGHQETQYF
TRBJ1-2 | TRBV5-1 | - | few | TGCGCCAGCAGCTTGGGTTGGCTACCTGGGGTCTATGGCTACACCTTC | CASSLGWLPGVYGYTF
TRBJ2-3 | TRBV9 | - | - | TGTGCCAGCAGCGAAGACCAGGGTTTCACAGATACGCAGTATTTT | CASSEDQGFTDTQYF
TRBJ2-7 | TRBV24-1 | - | many | TGTGCCACCGCGAGCACCGGCTACGAGCAGTACTTC | CATASTGYEQYF
TRBJ2-7 | TRBV12-3/TRBV12-4 | TRBD2 | few | TGTGCCAGCAGTTTAAGGAGGGCGGGCATCGGGGCTAGCGGGACCCCCTACGAGCAGTACTTC | CASSLRRAGIGASGTPYEQYF
TRBJ2-2 | TRBV30 | TRBD2 | many | TGTGCCTGGTCCCGTGGGGGGGACACCGGGGAGCTGTTTTTT | CAWSRGGDTGELFF
TRBJ2-7 | TRBV20-1 | TRBD2 | - | TGCAGTGCAACGACAGGACTAGCGGGACCCATCTCCTACGAGCAGTACTTC | CSATTGLAGPISYEQYF
TRBJ2-7 | TRBV7-9 | TRBD2 | - | TGTGCCAGCAAGACGGGACTACCTTCCTACGAGCAGTACTTC | CASKTGLPSYEQYF
TRBJ2-7 | TRBV15 | TRBD2 | - | TGTGCCACCAGCAGAGATCTAGCGGGCGAGCAGTACTTC | CATSRDLAGEQYF
TRBJ2-1 | TRBV28 | TRBD2 | - | TGTGCCAGCAGTTTATCTTTCGGGGCTAGCGGGTGGAGAGGGCAGTTCTTC | CASSLSFGASGWRGQFF
TRBJ2-3 | TRBV29-1 | - | many | TGCAGCGTTGAAACGGGAGCGGGAGATACGCAGTATTTT | CSVETGAGDTQYF
TRBJ1-2 | TRBV15 | - | - | TGTGCCACCAGCAGAGATTTGGGTTTCGGCTACACCTTC | CATSRDLGFGYTF
TRBJ2-3 | TRBV9 | - | few | TGTGCCAGCAGCGCCTCCTTTACAGATACGCAGTATTTT | CASSASFTDTQYF
TRBJ1-5 | TRBV20-1 | - | few | TGCAGTGCTAGAGGTGGCCGGTTGTTAAATCAGCCCCAGCATTTT | CSARGGRLLNQPQHF
TRBJ2-7 | TRBV20-1 | TRBD2 | many | TGCAGTGCTAGAGATGGGACTAGCGGCCCCTACGAGCAGTACTTC | CSARDGTSGPYEQYF
TRBJ2-7 | TRBV29-1 | TRBD1 | - | TGCAGCGTGACGACAGGGTACGAGCAGTACTTC | CSVTTGYEQYF
TRBJ2-5 | TRBV10-3 | - | many | TGTGCCATCAGAGAAGACAGAATCCAAGAGACCCAGTACTTC | CAIREDRIQETQYF
TRBJ1-5 | TRBV12-3/TRBV12-4 | - | - | TGTGCCAGCAGTTCAGGGGAGGGTCAGCCCCAGCATTTT | CASSSGEGQPQHF
TRBJ2-7 | TRBV6-2/TRBV6-3 | TRBD2 | - | TGTGCCAGCAGTTTATCACTAGCGGGAAGTAAGTTCGGCGAGCAGTACTTC | CASSLSLAGSKFGEQYF
TRBJ1-3 | TRBV10-3 | - | - | TGTGCCACCGTGGACGGGGTCTCTGGAAACACCATATATTTT | CATVDGVSGNTIYF
TRBJ2-1 | TRBV11-2 | TRBD2 | - | TGTGCCAGCAGGCGGGCTAGCGGGAGGGCCTCCTACAATGAGCAGTTCTTC | CASRRASGRASYNEQFF
TRBJ1-1 | TRBV15 | - | - | TGTGCCACCAGCCTAGACATGATGGGGGCCCTGAACACTGAAGCTTTCTTT | CATSLDMMGALNTEAFF
TRBJ2-3 | TRBV20-1 | TRBD2 | many | TGCAGTGCTAGAGTTGCGGGAGGTGCGGCAGATACGCAGTATTTT | CSARVAGGAADTQYF
TRBJ2-2 | TRBV9 | - | many | TGTGCCAGCAGCGTCGTAGGGGTAGCCGGGGAGCTGTTTTTT | CASSVVGVAGELFF
TRBJ2-2 | TRBV11-3 | TRBD1 | many | TGCGCCAGCAGCCCCGGGACAGTGAACACCGGGGAGCTGTTTTTT | CASSPGTVNTGELFF
TRBJ2-2 | TRBV28 | - | few | TGTGCTTCCGGGACCCCGTACACCGGGGAGCTGTTTTTT | CASGTPYTGELFF
TRBJ2-1 | TRBV20-1 | TRBD2 | few | TGCTGTGCTAGAGATATTAAGGCGGGAGCCTACAATGAGCAGTTCTTC | CCARDIKAGAYNEQFF
TRBJ2-2 | TRBV7-3 | TRBD2 | - | TGTGCCAGCAGCTTATGGGCGGGAGGAACCGGGGAGCTGTTTTTT | CASSLWAGGTGELFF
TRBJ1-6 | TRBV5-1 | TRBD1 | - | TGCGCCAGCAGGGACTCGGGACAGCCTAATTCACCCCTCCACTTT | CASRDSGQPNSPLHF
TRBJ2-5 | TRBV20-1 | - | few | TGCAGTGCTACCATGATAGGGATTCAAGAGACCCAGTACTTC | CSATMIGIQETQYF
TRBJ1-2 | TRBV5-1 | TRBD1 | many | TGCGCCAGCAGCTTGGGAGACAGGGACTATGGCTACACCTTC | CASSLGDRDYGYTF
TRBJ2-7 | TRBV9 | - | many | TGTGCCAGCAGCGTAGCTACAGGAGAGGGGGCCTACGAGCAGTACTTC | CASSVATGEGAYEQYF
TRBJ2-7 | TRBV30 | TRBD2 | - | TGTGCCCTTAGCGGGAGTCTGTACGAGCAGTACTTC | CALSGSLYEQYF
TRBJ2-5 | TRBV18 | - | many | TGTGCCAGCTCACCCCAATCGGGCGCGGAGACCCAGTACTTC | CASSPQSGAETQYF
TRBJ2-1 | TRBV5-1 | - | - | TGCGCCAGCAGCTTAGATTGGCTAAGTGAGCAGTTCTTC | CASSLDWLSEQFF
TRBJ1-1 | TRBV10-3 | TRBD1 | few | TGTGCCATCAGCCACGGGAGGGCAGGGGGCGAGGACACTGAAGCTTTCTTT | CAISHGRAGGEDTEAFF
TRBJ2-7 | TRBV29-1 | - | - | TGCAGCGTTGAAGCGGGGGTTGGAGACGAGCAGTACTTC | CSVEAGVGDEQYF